This TCR beta chain was sequenced in a study of cytomegalovirus exposure and HLA in healthy donors. Healthy people donating bone marrow made up the donors. Trimming took off 4 bases at V and 3 bases at J, with 7 bases between the two ends. CDR1 ENHRY and CDR2 SYGVKD come from the germline V gene. The CDR3 consists of 12 residues. Amplification used 60 Vbeta primers and 13 Jbeta primers. The assay was immunoSEQ multiplex PCR, and TCRdb's table has in-frame clones only and misses some. The profile covers some 64,000 clones, with roughly 90% appearing a single time and more than 1.3% taken by the ten largest.

This clonotype was obtained from a young man in good health and CMV-seropositive. The rearrangement uses TRBV10-3 and TRBJ2-7; no definite D call. The source material was PBMCs. CDR3 amino acids: CAISADNYEQYF. The CDR3 DNA follows: TGTGCCATCAGTGCCGACAACTACGAGCAGTACTTC.